The clone carrying this T cell receptor beta chain was recorded at least ten times. Its specificity is unknown. This entry comes from a study of response to subunit inactivated influenza vaccine. Study-wide points: Authors suggested each seasonal influenza vaccination recruits few new T cells.

TCRdb re-derived calls from the RT-PCR reads in MiXCR, one entry per CDR3 protein. The sample records 500,000 to 650,000 distinct CDR3 sequences, about 8% being singletons. This clonotype originated in a man aged 45-69 years who received an inactivated influenza vaccine. The source material was PBMCs from blood, sampled less than 25 months after vaccination.

The chain's CDR3 is CASQRGSSYNEQFF. Written as DNA, the CDR3 is TGTGCCTCACAGCGGGGGTCCTCCTACAATGAGCAGTTCTTC. The chain links TRBV12-3 or TRBV12-4 to TRBJ2-1, with 8 nucleotides matching TRBD2. The CDR3 consists of 14 residues. The ends lost 11 bases at V and 0 bases at J; junction bases unmatched: 6.